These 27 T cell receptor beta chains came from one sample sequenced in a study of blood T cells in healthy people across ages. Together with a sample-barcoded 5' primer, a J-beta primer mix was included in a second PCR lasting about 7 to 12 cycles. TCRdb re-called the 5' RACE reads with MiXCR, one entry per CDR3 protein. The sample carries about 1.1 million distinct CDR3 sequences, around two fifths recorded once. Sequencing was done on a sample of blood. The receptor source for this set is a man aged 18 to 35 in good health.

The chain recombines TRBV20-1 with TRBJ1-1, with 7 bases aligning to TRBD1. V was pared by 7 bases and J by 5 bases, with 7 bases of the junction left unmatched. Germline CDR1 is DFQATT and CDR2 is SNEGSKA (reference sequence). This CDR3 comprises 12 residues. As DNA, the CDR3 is TGCAGTGTATACAGGGGAGGGACTGAAGCTTTCTTT. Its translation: CSVYRGGTEAFF.

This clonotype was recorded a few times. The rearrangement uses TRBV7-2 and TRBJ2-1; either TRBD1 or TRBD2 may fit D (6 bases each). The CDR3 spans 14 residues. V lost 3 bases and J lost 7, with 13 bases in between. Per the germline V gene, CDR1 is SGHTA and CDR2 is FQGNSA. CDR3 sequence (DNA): TGTGCCAGCAGCTTCACGGGGGCCTTGAATGAGCAGTTCTTC. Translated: CASSFTGALNEQFF.

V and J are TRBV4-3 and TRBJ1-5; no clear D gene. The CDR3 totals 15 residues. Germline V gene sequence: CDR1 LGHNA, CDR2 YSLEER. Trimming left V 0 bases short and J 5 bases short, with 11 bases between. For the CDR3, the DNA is TGCGCCAGCAGCCAAGATGTACGGACCCATCAGCCCCAGCATTTT. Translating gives CASSQDVRTHQPQHF.

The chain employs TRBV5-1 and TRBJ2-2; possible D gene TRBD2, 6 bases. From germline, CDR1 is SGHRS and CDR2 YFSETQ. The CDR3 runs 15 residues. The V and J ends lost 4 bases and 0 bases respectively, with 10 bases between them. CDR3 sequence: CASSTGTSNTGELFF. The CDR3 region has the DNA TGCGCCAGCAGCACCGGGACTTCGAACACCGGGGAGCTGTTTTTT.

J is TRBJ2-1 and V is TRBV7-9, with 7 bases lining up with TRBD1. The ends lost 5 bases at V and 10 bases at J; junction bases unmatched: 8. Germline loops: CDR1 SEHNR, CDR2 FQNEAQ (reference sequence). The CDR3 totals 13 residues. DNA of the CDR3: TGTGCCAGCAGCCTGGGACAGAACTACGAGCAGTTCTTC. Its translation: CASSLGQNYEQFF.

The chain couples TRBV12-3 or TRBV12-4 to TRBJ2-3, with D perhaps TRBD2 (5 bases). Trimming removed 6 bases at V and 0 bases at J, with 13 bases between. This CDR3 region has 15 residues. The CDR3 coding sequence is TGTGCCAGCAGGGCGAGCGGCGGTAGCACAGATACGCAGTATTTT. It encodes CASRASGGSTDTQYF.

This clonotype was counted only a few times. In DNA form, the CDR3 reads TGTGCCAGCAGTTTACGAAGGACGGTGAACACTGAAGCTTTCTTT. This codes for CASSLRRTVNTEAFF. The rearrangement joins TRBV12-3 or TRBV12-4 to TRBJ1-1; D is unresolved. V was cut by 2 bases and J by 0 bases, with 10 bases left in between. The length of the CDR3 is 15 residues.

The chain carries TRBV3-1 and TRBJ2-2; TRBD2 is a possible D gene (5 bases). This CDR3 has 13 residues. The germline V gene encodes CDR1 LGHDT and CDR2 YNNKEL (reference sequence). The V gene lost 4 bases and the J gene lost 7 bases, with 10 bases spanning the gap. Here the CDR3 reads CASSRPGGGELFF. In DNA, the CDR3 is TGTGCCAGCAGCCGCCCTGGAGGCGGGGAGCTGTTTTTT.

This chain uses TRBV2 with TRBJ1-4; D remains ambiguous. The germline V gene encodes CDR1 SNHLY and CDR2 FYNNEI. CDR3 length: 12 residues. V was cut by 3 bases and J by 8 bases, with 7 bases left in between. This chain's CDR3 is CASSDPGEKLFF. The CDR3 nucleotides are TGTGCCAGCAGTGACCCGGGGGAAAAACTGTTTTTT.

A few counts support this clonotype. CDR3 nucleotides: TGCGCCAGCAGCCACAATACAGGGCTGTCCGACGAGCAGTACTTC. Residues: CASSHNTGLSDEQYF. The rearrangement links TRBV4-3 to TRBJ2-7; D is possibly TRBD1 (6 bases). V dropped 3 bases and J dropped 5 bases, with 17 bases sitting between them. The CDR3 consists of 15 residues. CDR1 is LGHNA, CDR2 YSLEER, per germline.

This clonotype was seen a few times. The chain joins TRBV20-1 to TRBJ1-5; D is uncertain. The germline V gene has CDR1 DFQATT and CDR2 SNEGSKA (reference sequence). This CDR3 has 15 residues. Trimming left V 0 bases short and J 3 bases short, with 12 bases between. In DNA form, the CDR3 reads TGCAGTGCTAGAGATTTAAGGCGCCTCAATCAGCCCCAGCATTTT. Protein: CSARDLRRLNQPQHF.

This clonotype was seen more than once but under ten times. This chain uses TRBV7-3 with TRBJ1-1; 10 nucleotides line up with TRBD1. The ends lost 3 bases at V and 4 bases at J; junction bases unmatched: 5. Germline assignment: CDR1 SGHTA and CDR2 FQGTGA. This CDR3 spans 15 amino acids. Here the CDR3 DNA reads TGTGCCAGCAGCTTCTCCGGACAGGGGGTCACTGAAGCTTTCTTT. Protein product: CASSFSGQGVTEAFF.

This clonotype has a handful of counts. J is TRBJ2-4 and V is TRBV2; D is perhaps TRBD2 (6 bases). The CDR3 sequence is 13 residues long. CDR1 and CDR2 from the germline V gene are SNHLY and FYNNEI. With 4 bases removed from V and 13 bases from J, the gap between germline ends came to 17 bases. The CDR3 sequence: CASSVLGGDGQYF. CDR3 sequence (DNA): TGTGCCAGCAGTGTTCTCGGGGGTGACGGGCAGTACTTC.

The CDR3 loop is CATSETGQGTPIYGYTF. CDR3 in DNA: TGTGCCACCAGTGAGACGGGACAGGGGACGCCAATCTATGGCTACACCTTC. The gene calls are TRBV24-1 and TRBJ1-2, with TRBD1 matching over 10 bases. Trimming removed 4 bases from V and 4 bases from J; junction bases left unmatched: 11. The CDR3 is 17 amino acids. Germline V gives CDR1 KGHDR, CDR2 SFDVKD.

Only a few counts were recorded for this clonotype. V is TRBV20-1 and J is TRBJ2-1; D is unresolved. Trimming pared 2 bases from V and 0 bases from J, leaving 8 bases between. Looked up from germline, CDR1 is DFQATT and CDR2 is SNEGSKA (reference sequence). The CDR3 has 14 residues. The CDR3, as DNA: TGCAGTGCTAGAAGTGATAGCTCCTACAATGAGCAGTTCTTC. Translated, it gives CSARSDSSYNEQFF.

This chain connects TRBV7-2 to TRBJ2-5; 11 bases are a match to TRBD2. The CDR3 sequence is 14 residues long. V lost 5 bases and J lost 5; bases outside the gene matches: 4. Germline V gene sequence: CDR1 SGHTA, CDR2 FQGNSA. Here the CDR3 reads CASSKTSGAETQYF. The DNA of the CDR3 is TGTGCCAGCAGCAAGACTAGCGGGGCGGAGACCCAGTACTTC.

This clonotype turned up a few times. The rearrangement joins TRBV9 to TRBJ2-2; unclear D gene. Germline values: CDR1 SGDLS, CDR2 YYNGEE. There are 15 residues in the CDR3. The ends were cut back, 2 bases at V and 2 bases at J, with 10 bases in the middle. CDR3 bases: TGTGCCAGCAGCGTGTCCCCACCCAACACCGGGGAGCTGTTTTTT. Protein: CASSVSPPNTGELFF.

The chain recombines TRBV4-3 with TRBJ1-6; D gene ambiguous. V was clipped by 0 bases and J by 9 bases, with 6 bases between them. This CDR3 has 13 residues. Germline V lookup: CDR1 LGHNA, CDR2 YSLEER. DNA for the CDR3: TGCGCCAGCAGCCAAGAGGCGAGTTCACCCCTCCACTTT. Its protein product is CASSQEASSPLHF.

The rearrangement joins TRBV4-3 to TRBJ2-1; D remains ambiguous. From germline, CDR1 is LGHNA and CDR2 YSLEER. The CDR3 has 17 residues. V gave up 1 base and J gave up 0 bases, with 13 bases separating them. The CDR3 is CASSQVYGPSSYNEQFF. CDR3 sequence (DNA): TGCGCCAGCAGCCAAGTTTACGGGCCCAGCTCCTACAATGAGCAGTTCTTC.

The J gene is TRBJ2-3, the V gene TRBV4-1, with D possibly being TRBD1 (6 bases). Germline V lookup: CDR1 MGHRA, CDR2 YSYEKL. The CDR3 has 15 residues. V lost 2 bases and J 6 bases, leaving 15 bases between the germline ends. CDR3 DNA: TGCGCCAGCAGCCAAACCCCACAGGGAGTGGATACGCAGTATTTT. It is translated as CASSQTPQGVDTQYF.

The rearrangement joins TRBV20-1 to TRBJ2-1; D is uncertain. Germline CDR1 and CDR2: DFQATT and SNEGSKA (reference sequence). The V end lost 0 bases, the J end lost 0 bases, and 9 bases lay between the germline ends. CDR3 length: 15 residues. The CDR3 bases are TGCAGTGCTAGAGAAGCACCGAGCTCCTACAATGAGCAGTTCTTC. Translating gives CSAREAPSSYNEQFF.

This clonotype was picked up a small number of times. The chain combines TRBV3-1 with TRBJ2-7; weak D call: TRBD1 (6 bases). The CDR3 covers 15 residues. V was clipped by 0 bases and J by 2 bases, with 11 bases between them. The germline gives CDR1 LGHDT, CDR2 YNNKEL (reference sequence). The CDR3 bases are TGTGCCAGCAGCCAAGAAGCAGGGGAGACCTACGAGCAGTACTTC. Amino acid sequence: CASSQEAGETYEQYF.

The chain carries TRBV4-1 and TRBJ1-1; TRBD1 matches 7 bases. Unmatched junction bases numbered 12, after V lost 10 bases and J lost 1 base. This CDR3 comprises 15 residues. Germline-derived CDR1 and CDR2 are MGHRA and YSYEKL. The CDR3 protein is CATFGQVMGNTEAFF. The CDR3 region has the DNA TGCGCCACCTTTGGACAGGTTATGGGGAACACTGAAGCTTTCTTT.

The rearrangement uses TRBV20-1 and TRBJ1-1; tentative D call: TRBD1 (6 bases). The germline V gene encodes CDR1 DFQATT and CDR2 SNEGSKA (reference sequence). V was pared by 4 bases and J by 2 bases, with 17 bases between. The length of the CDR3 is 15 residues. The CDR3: CSAKGRGLSNTEAFF. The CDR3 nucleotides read TGCAGTGCTAAGGGAAGGGGGTTATCTAACACTGAAGCTTTCTTT.

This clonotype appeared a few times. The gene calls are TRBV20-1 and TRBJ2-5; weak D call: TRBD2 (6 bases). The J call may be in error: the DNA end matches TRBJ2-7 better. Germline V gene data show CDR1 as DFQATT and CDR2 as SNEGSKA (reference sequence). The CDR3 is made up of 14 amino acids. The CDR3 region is CSAQKQEGPFEQYF. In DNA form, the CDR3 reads TGCAGTGCTCAAAAACAGGAGGGGCCCTTCGAGCAGTACTTC.

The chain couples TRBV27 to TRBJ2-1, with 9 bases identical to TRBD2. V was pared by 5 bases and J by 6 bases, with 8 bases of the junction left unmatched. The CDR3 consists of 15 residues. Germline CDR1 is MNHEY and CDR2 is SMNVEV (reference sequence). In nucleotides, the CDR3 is TGTGCCAGCAGTAGCGCGGGGGGGCCTCGCAATGAGCAGTTCTTC. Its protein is CASSSAGGPRNEQFF.

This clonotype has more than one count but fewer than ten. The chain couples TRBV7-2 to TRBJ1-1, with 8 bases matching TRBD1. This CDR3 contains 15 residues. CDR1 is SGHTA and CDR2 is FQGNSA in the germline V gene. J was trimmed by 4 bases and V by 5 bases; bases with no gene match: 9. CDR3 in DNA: TGTGCCAGCAGCACAGGGGGTGGGTCTTTCACTGAAGCTTTCTTT. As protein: CASSTGGGSFTEAFF.